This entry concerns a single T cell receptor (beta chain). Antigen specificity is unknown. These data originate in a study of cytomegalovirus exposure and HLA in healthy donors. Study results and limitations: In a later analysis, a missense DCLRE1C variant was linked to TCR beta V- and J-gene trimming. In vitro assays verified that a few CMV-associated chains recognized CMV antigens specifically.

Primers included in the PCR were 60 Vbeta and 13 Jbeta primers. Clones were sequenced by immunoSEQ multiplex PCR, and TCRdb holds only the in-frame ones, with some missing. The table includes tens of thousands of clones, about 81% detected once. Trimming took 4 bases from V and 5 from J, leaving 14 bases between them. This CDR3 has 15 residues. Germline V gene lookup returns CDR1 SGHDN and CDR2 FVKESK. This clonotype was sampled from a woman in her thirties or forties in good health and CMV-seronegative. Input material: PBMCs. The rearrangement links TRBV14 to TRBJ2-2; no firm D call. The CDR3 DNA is TGTGCCAGCAGCCCCGGAAGGTCAGGTACCGGGGAGCTGTTTTTT. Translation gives CASSPGRSGTGELFF.